Listed here are 17 T cell receptor beta chains from one sample, sequenced in a study of neurological immune-mediated disorders. One entry per CDR3 protein, called by TCRdb with MiXCR from the 5' RACE reads. Among about 16,000 distinct CDR3 sequences listed, roughly 14% were seen once. Sample: PBMCs. The receptor source for this set is a man aged 60 to 69 with HTLV-1-associated myelopathy (HAM/TSP).

The sample holds many counts of this clonotype. The J gene is TRBJ2-6, the V gene TRBV6-4; D may be TRBD1 (5 bases). There are 16 residues in the CDR3. V lost 1 base, J lost 1 base, and 8 bases lay in between. Germline V lookup: CDR1 MRHNA, CDR2 SNTAGT. Here the CDR3 DNA reads TGTGCCAGCAGTGACTTAGGGGTTTCTGGGGCCAACGTCCTGACTTTC. This encodes CASSDLGVSGANVLTF.

To note about this clonotype: One end of the junction fails to match germline, which may point to a read error. This chain uses TRBV2 with TRBJ2-1; D perhaps matches TRBD2 (5 bases). This CDR3 contains 12 residues. Germline V gene data show CDR1 as SNHLY and CDR2 as FYNNEI. As DNA, the CDR3 is TGTACCAGCACCACCCGGGGAGATGAGCAGTTCTTC. It translates to CTSTTRGDEQFF.

This clonotype came up many times. The chain couples TRBV9 to TRBJ2-7; D is uncertain. Germline-derived CDR1 and CDR2 are SGDLS and YYNGEE. Trimming took off 10 bases at V and 0 bases at J, with 11 bases between the two ends. The CDR3 covers 12 residues. The CDR3 bases are TGTGCCCAGGCGTACTGCTCCTACGAGCAGTACTTC. Its protein is CAQAYCSYEQYF.

This clonotype came up many times. J is TRBJ2-3 and V is TRBV27; D possibly uses TRBD1 or TRBD2 (5 bases each). In germline, CDR1 is MNHEY, CDR2 SMNVEV (reference sequence). The V gene lost 5 bases and the J gene lost 3 bases, with 15 bases spanning the gap. The CDR3 is made up of 15 amino acids. CDR3 protein: CASSPGTAFTDTQYF. The DNA for the CDR3 is TGTGCCAGCAGTCCCGGGACGGCCTTTACAGATACGCAGTATTTT.

In its sample, this clonotype was seen many times. The V call is TRBV6-2 or TRBV6-3, the J call TRBJ2-1; D might be TRBD1 or TRBD2, each matching 5 bases. The CDR3 totals 14 residues. CDR1 is MNHEY and CDR2 is SVGEGT in the germline V gene. Between the trimmed V and J ends, which lost 2 bases and 2 bases, there was a span of 7 bases. The CDR3 spells CASSYEGPYNEQFF. The DNA of the CDR3 is TGTGCCAGCAGTTACGAGGGGCCCTACAATGAGCAGTTCTTC.

This clonotype was found many times. The rearrangement joins TRBV20-1 to TRBJ2-1; possibly TRBD2 for D (5 bases). The CDR3 covers 13 residues. The germline V gene has CDR1 DFQATT and CDR2 SNEGSKA (reference sequence). The V end was cut by 4 bases, the J end by 9 bases, with 16 bases between. CDR3 region: CSATENQSGEQFF. In DNA, the CDR3 is TGCAGTGCTACGGAGAATCAAAGCGGTGAGCAGTTCTTC.

This clonotype has at least ten counts. This chain links TRBV7-2 with TRBJ1-1; no definite D call. Per germline, CDR1 SGHTA and CDR2 FQGNSA. Trimming pared 2 bases from V and 2 bases from J, leaving 9 bases between. The CDR3 extends over 14 amino acids. The CDR3 region is CASSLSAVNTEAFF. In DNA, the CDR3 is TGTGCCAGCAGCTTAAGCGCAGTCAACACTGAAGCTTTCTTT. Variable domain in full (rest from reference TRBV7-2 and TRBJ1-1): GAGVSQSPSNKVTEKGKDVELRCDPISGHTALYWYRQSLGQGLEFLIYFQGNSAPDKSGLPSDRFSAERTGGSVSTLTIQRTQQEDSAVYLCASSLSAVNTEAFFGQGTRLTVV.

This clonotype was detected ten times or more. The chain carries TRBV20-1 and TRBJ2-5; 14 nucleotides align to TRBD2. This CDR3 spans 16 amino acids. Germline values: CDR1 DFQATT, CDR2 SNEGSKA (reference sequence). After removal of 5 bases from V and 2 bases from J, the junction contained 7 bases not matched to a gene. The CDR3 bases are TGCAGTGCTTCCGGACTAGCGGGGGGACTTCAAGAGACCCAGTACTTC. Encoded protein: CSASGLAGGLQETQYF.

The table lists this clonotype with many counts. The chain recombines TRBV5-8 with TRBJ1-2, with 7 bases matching TRBD1. The length of the CDR3 is 15 residues. Unmatched junction bases numbered 13, after V lost 2 bases and J lost 9 bases. Germline V gives CDR1 SGHTS, CDR2 YDEGEE. DNA for the CDR3: TGTGCCAGCAGCTTCACGGGGGCAGGGGGGCCAAGCTACACCTTC. Its translation is CASSFTGAGGPSYTF.

The V call is TRBV7-2, the J call TRBJ1-5; possible D gene TRBD1, 5 bases. The CDR3 loop spans 14 amino acids. Germline CDR1 reads SGHTA; CDR2 reads FQGNSA. V lost 1 base to trimming and J lost 6 bases, with 10 bases between them. DNA of the CDR3: TGTACCAGCAGCTTAGGCGGGGCGGGTCAGCCCCAGCATTTT. It translates to CTSSLGGAGQPQHF.

This clonotype was counted many times. The J gene is TRBJ2-3, the V gene TRBV7-3; D possibly uses TRBD1 or TRBD2 (5 bases each). There are 15 residues in the CDR3. Germline-derived CDR1 and CDR2 are SGHTA and FQGTGA. V lost 8 bases and J lost 2, with 17 bases in between. In nucleotides, the CDR3 is TGTGCCAGCTCTGTGGGACCAAGGGACACAGATACGCAGTATTTT. Translated, it gives CASSVGPRDTDTQYF.

This clonotype was counted ten times or more. The rearrangement joins TRBV12-3 or TRBV12-4 to TRBJ1-5, with D perhaps matching TRBD1 (6 bases). CDR3 length: 15 residues. Trimming shortened V by 3 bases and J by 5 bases, and 14 bases separated the two germline ends. CDR3 residues: CASSFSTGRDQPQHF. CDR3 in DNA: TGTGCCAGCAGTTTTTCGACAGGAAGAGATCAGCCCCAGCATTTT.

This clonotype was found many times. The J gene is TRBJ1-5, the V gene TRBV3-1, with D uncertain. Between the trimmed V and J ends, which lost 1 base and 0 bases, there was a span of 7 bases. The CDR3 sequence is 15 residues long. Germline CDR1 and CDR2: LGHDT and YNNKEL (reference sequence). CDR3 sequence: CASSQAGISNQPQHF. The CDR3 nucleotides read TGTGCCAGCAGCCAAGCAGGAATTAGCAATCAGCCCCAGCATTTT.

At least ten counts were recorded for this clonotype. The chain couples TRBV4-2 to TRBJ2-7, with 10 bases identical to TRBD2. V lost 0 bases and J lost 7; bases outside the gene matches: 6. The CDR3 is made up of 15 amino acids. The germline V gene has CDR1 LGHNA and CDR2 YNFKEQ. CDR3 region: CASSQEAGGPREQYF. The CDR3 bases are TGTGCCAGCAGCCAAGAAGCGGGGGGGCCTAGGGAGCAGTACTTC.

This clonotype was seen repeatedly, ten times or more. V and J are TRBV15 and TRBJ1-1, with TRBD1 as a possible D gene (6 bases). CDR3 length: 15 amino acids. V lost 5 bases and J lost 7, with 20 bases in between. From germline, CDR1 is LNHNV and CDR2 YYDKDF (reference sequence). The CDR3, as DNA: TGTGCCACCAGCCGGCAAGAGGCGGGGGCGAATGAAGCTTTCTTT. The encoded protein is CATSRQEAGANEAFF.

This clonotype was seen many times. This chain links TRBV5-1 with TRBJ2-3, with D perhaps matching TRBD2 (6 bases). With 4 bases removed from V and 3 bases from J, the gap between germline ends came to 18 bases. Germline V gene sequence: CDR1 SGHRS, CDR2 YFSETQ. The CDR3 extends over 16 amino acids. The CDR3 nucleotides read TGCGCCAGCAGCCCGCTGGAGGGAGGTGGGACAGATACGCAGTATTTT. This codes for CASSPLEGGGTDTQYF.

This clonotype has a count of ten or more. The V and J genes are TRBV20-1 and TRBJ2-1; 10 bases match TRBD2. Trimming at V came to 6 bases and at J to 5 bases, leaving 13 bases not matched to a gene. The length of the CDR3 is 16 residues. Germline V gene sequence: CDR1 DFQATT, CDR2 SNEGSKA (reference sequence). The CDR3 reads CSARSGGAIRHNEQFF. CDR3 DNA sequence: TGCAGTGCGAGAAGCGGGGGGGCCATTAGGCACAATGAGCAGTTCTTC.